This note documents a single T cell receptor (beta chain) sequence. Its specificity is unknown. The data derive from a study of blood T cells in healthy people across ages. Whole-study results and caveats: TCR beta diversity, measured per million T cells, fell in a roughly linear way with age.

Trimming took 7 bases from V and 3 from J; bases not matched to a gene: 17. The CDR3 totals 18 residues. Every donor provided 8.5 to 10 milliliters of peripheral blood. Together with a sample-barcoded 5' primer, a J-beta primer mix was included in a second PCR lasting roughly 6 to 12 cycles. A 12-random-nucleotide template-switch adaptor tagged each cDNA molecule. Each CDR3 protein gets one entry after TCRdb re-called the 5' RACE reads with MiXCR. The sample includes hundreds of thousands of distinct CDR3 sequences, about 62% of them seen just once. V usage is TRBV12-3 or TRBV12-4 and J usage is TRBJ1-5; 8 bases agree with TRBD1. Sequenced material: blood. The clonotype was recovered from a man aged 25-45 years in good health. The CDR3 is CASTFWGGQGIYNQPQHF. CDR3 in DNA: TGTGCCAGCACCTTTTGGGGCGGACAGGGAATATACAATCAGCCCCAGCATTTT.